Described below is a single TCR beta chain sequence and its context. This sample was taken from a study of cytotoxic CD8 clonotypes in ibrutinib-treated CLL. Looked up from germline, CDR1 is DFQATT and CDR2 is SNEGSKA (reference sequence). V lost 6 bases, J lost 4 bases, and 9 bases lay in between. CDR3 size: 11 residues. TCRdb keeps only in-frame clones here, not all; method: immunoSEQ multiplex PCR. The sample includes a few hundred thousand clones, roughly 85% of them seen just once. This chain links TRBV20-1 with TRBJ2-5; D unresolved. The TCR was taken from a human donor with chronic lymphocytic leukemia. Sample: PBMCs, taken before ibrutinib treatment. CDR3 nucleotides: TGCAGTGCAAGATGGGGAGAGACCCAGTACTTC. This sequence encodes CSARWGETQYF.